Each of the 8 T cell receptor beta chains below was sequenced from the same sample in a study of beta chain features in type 1 diabetes. Expressed TCRB transcripts were sequenced because the entire RNA isolate underwent reverse transcription. The protocol was immunoSEQ multiplex PCR, while the TCRdb copy is restricted to in-frame clones and leaves out a portion. The sample carries about 360,000 clones, around 13% recorded once. Sequenced material: naive CD4+ T cells from blood. Receptor source: a man younger than 30 in good health.

This clone has more than one count but fewer than ten. V is TRBV4-3 and J is TRBJ1-6; D call uncertain. Trimming took off 0 bases at V and 7 bases at J, with 10 bases between the two ends. The germline V gene encodes CDR1 LGHNA and CDR2 YSLEER. The CDR3 sequence is 15 residues long. In nucleotides, the CDR3 is TGCGCCAGCAGCCAAGATACAGCCTTGAATTCACCCCTCCACTTT. As protein: CASSQDTALNSPLHF.

This clone has only a few counts. The chain joins TRBV4-3 to TRBJ2-2, with 7 bases matching TRBD1. Trimming removed 5 bases from V and 7 bases from J; junction bases left unmatched: 10. The CDR3 extends over 15 amino acids. CDR1 is LGHNA, CDR2 YSLEER, per germline. The CDR3 sequence is CASSELEGAIGELFF. The DNA of the CDR3 is TGCGCCAGCAGCGAGCTAGAGGGGGCTATCGGGGAGCTGTTTTTT.

The chain is built from TRBV30 and TRBJ2-5; D might be TRBD2 (5 bases). Germline-derived CDR1 and CDR2 are GTSNPN and SVGIG (reference sequence). V shed 4 bases and J shed 5 bases, with 8 bases lying between them. The length of the CDR3 is 11 residues. CDR3 DNA sequence: TGTGCCTGGAACCGGAGGGAGACCCAGTACTTC. It encodes CAWNRRETQYF.

This clone appeared a few times. CDR3 nucleotide sequence: TGTGCCAGCAGTTACGCGAGCTCCTATAATTCACCCCTCCACTTT. Encoded protein: CASSYASSYNSPLHF. V and J are TRBV6-5 and TRBJ1-6, with D hard to call. From germline, CDR1 is MNHEY and CDR2 SVGAGI. The CDR3 has 15 amino acids. Trimming took 2 bases from V and 0 from J, leaving 5 bases between them.

This chain joins TRBV7-9 and TRBJ1-5; perhaps TRBD1 as D (6 bases). The germline CDR1 and CDR2 sequences are SEHNR and FQNEAQ (reference sequence). The length of the CDR3 is 18 residues. Trimming shortened V by 1 base and J by 3 bases, and 19 bases separated the two germline ends. DNA of the CDR3: TGTGCCAGCAGCTTAGTGGGGGGGCGCGGGATTGCCAATCAGCCCCAGCATTTT. This gives the protein CASSLVGGRGIANQPQHF.

This clone came up a few times. V gene TRBV6-6 combines with J gene TRBJ1-2; no reliable D call. The CDR3 has 13 residues. Trimming removed 9 bases from V and 6 bases from J, with 17 bases in between. CDR1 and CDR2 (germline): MNHNY, SVGAGI (reference sequence). The chain's CDR3 is CASGEGRPNGYTF. The CDR3 region has the DNA TGTGCCAGTGGAGAGGGCAGACCCAATGGCTACACCTTC.

The J gene is TRBJ1-2, the V gene TRBV9; D is uncertain. In germline, CDR1 is SGDLS, CDR2 YYNGEE. Trimming took off 6 bases at V and 0 bases at J, with 12 bases between the two ends. The CDR3 spans 14 residues. CDR3 loop: CASTSGIANYGYTF. For the CDR3, the DNA is TGTGCCAGCACCTCCGGGATAGCTAACTATGGCTACACCTTC.

This rearrangement joins TRBV11-1 to TRBJ2-7; 9 bases agree with TRBD1. The V gene's germline CDR1 is SGHAT and CDR2 FQDESV (reference sequence). V gave up 4 bases and J gave up 4 bases; unmatched junction bases: 5. The CDR3 is 14 residues long. The CDR3 nucleotides are TGTGCCAGCAGCTCCGGGACAGGGACTTACGAGCAGTACTTC. As protein: CASSSGTGTYEQYF.